This T cell receptor (beta chain) comes out of a study of technical replicates of blood from a few donors. The table came from immunoSEQ multiplex PCR; TCRdb's copy has only in-frame clones and leaves some out. In the table there are roughly 51,000 clones, 93% of which are singletons. The source material was PBMCs. The receptor's source is a human donor in good health. Some clones in this sample may be carry-over from other donors' samples.

Here the CDR3 DNA reads TGTGCCAGCAGCAAAGCGTTGAGGACTTATAGGCCCGCGGGAGAGACCCAGTACTTC. Protein product: CASSKALRTYRPAGETQYF. This chain links TRBV21-1 with TRBJ2-5; no check of the table's D call, TRBD2, against the DNA was made. TRBV21-1 is a pseudogene locus. The CDR3 sequence is 19 residues long.